These 25 T cell receptor beta chains share one sample of origin, sequenced in a study of T cell repertoires in ileal Crohn's disease. Clones were sequenced by immunoSEQ multiplex PCR, and TCRdb holds only the in-frame ones, with some missing. The sample consists of 1,400 or so clones, roughly 80% of them appearing once. Sequencing used ileal tissue. The receptors were gathered from an adult with Crohn's disease.

The chain recombines TRBV19 with TRBJ2-1; perhaps TRBD1 as D (5 bases). This CDR3 is 16 amino acids long. Trimming cost V 5 bases and J 0 bases, with 14 bases left between them. CDR1 is LNHDA and CDR2 is SQIVND in the germline V gene (reference sequence). CDR3 sequence: CASSQARGGSYNEQFF. In DNA, the CDR3 is TGTGCCAGTAGTCAGGCAAGGGGTGGCTCCTACAATGAGCAGTTCTTC.

The V gene is TRBV5-4, the J gene TRBJ2-5; 11 nucleotides match TRBD2. The end of the DNA fits TRBJ2-7 better, so the J call may be wrong. This CDR3 spans 16 amino acids. Germline CDR1 reads SGHNT; CDR2 reads YYREEE (reference sequence). The CDR3 spells CASSQILAGVINEQYF. In DNA form, the CDR3 reads TGTGCCAGCAGCCAAATACTAGCGGGAGTCATCAACGAGCAGTACTTC.

As for this clone: The junction departs from germline at one end; a sequencing error may be responsible. CDR3 amino acids: CAGRGANYGYTF. In DNA form, the CDR3 reads TGTGCCGGCAGGGGGGCCAACTATGGCTACACCTTC. The chain uses TRBV2 and TRBJ1-2, with 7 positions matching TRBD1. This CDR3 region has 12 residues. CDR1 and CDR2 from the germline V gene are SNHLY and FYNNEI.

This chain joins TRBV7-2 and TRBJ2-1; 11 bases are shared with TRBD2. The CDR3 consists of 15 residues. V shed 2 bases, J shed 8 bases, and the junction held 5 bases outside the gene matches. Germline V gene data show CDR1 as SGHTA and CDR2 as FQGNSA. DNA of the CDR3: TGTGCCAGCAGCTTACTAGCGGGGGGCAACGATGAGCAGTTCTTC. Its translation is CASSLLAGGNDEQFF.

The CDR3 bases are TGTGCCAGCAGGGGGGACAGGGAGGGAAGCTATGGCTACACCTTC. Translating gives CASRGDREGSYGYTF. The gene calls are TRBV2 and TRBJ1-2, with 9 bases identical to TRBD1. The CDR3 runs to 15 residues. Germline V lookup: CDR1 SNHLY, CDR2 FYNNEI. Unmatched junction bases numbered 9, after V lost 6 bases and J lost 4 bases.

A few counts support this clone. The rearrangement links TRBV2 to TRBJ2-2; D not certain. Germline CDR1 reads SNHLY; CDR2 reads FYNNEI. V lost 4 bases and J lost 7, with 13 bases in between. The CDR3 is made up of 14 amino acids. CDR3: CASSAQRGGGELFF. DNA of the CDR3: TGTGCCAGCAGTGCCCAGAGAGGTGGCGGGGAGCTGTTTTTT.

This chain joins TRBV28 and TRBJ2-5; 7 bases are shared with TRBD2. The CDR3 is 15 residues long. Germline V gene data show CDR1 as MDHEN and CDR2 as SYDVKM. The ends lost 2 bases at V and 3 bases at J; junction bases unmatched: 6. This CDR3 is CASSLGVGTKETQYF. As DNA, the CDR3 is TGTGCCAGCAGTTTAGGGGTCGGGACTAAAGAGACCCAGTACTTC.

The chain couples TRBV11-3 to TRBJ2-1, with a possible D match to TRBD1 (6 bases). This CDR3 is built from 16 residues. Germline loops: CDR1 SGHNT, CDR2 YENEEA. The germline V and J ends were trimmed by 1 base and 0 bases, with 10 bases remaining between them. The CDR3 sequence: CASSLGGPSSYNEQFF. CDR3 DNA sequence: TGTGCCAGCAGCTTAGGGGGGCCTAGCTCCTACAATGAGCAGTTCTTC.

The chain uses TRBV5-1 and TRBJ1-2, with a possible D match to TRBD1 (5 bases). Germline V CDR1 and CDR2: SGHRS, YFSETQ. This CDR3 has 14 amino acids. V lost 0 bases to trimming and J lost 4 bases, with 10 bases between them. The CDR3 bases are TGCGCCAGCAGCTTGGGACAGATAGGCTATGGCTACACCTTC. This translates into CASSLGQIGYGYTF. The complete variable domain, with remaining parts taken from reference TRBV5-1 and TRBJ1-2, reads KAGVTQTPRYLIKTRGQQVTLSCSPISGHRSVSWYQQTPGQGLQFLFEYFSETQRNKGNFPGRFSGRQFSNSRSEMNVSTLELGDSALYLCASSLGQIGYGYTFGSGTRLTVV.

The rearrangement joins TRBV7-9 to TRBJ1-1; D unclear. The ends were cut back, 5 bases at V and 0 bases at J, with 10 bases in the middle. CDR3 length equals 14 residues. Germline V gives CDR1 SEHNR, CDR2 FQNEAQ (reference sequence). In DNA form, the CDR3 reads TGTGCCAGCAGCAAAGACACGTTGAACACTGAAGCTTTCTTT. Protein product: CASSKDTLNTEAFF. Drawing the rest from reference TRBV7-9 and TRBJ1-1, the complete variable domain is DTGVSQNPRHKITKRGQNVTFRCDPISEHNRLYWYRQTLGQGPEFLTYFQNEAQLEKSRLLSDRFSAERPKGSFSTLEIQRTEQGDSAMYLCASSKDTLNTEAFFGQGTRLTVV.

The rearrangement joins TRBV5-1 to TRBJ2-7, with D unclear. CDR1 is SGHRS, CDR2 YFSETQ, per germline. The germline V and J ends were trimmed by 0 bases and 2 bases, with 12 bases remaining between them. This CDR3 has 15 amino acids. CDR3 DNA sequence: TGCGCCAGCAGCTTGGGAACTAAACCGCCCTACGAGCAGTACTTC. This sequence encodes CASSLGTKPPYEQYF.

The chain has TRBV7-2 and TRBJ2-4, with 11 bases aligning to TRBD2. V lost 1 base, J lost 5 bases, and 1 base stayed unmatched. The CDR3 has 15 amino acids. Looked up from germline, CDR1 is SGHTA and CDR2 is FQGNSA. CDR3 in amino acids: CASSLEGLAENIQYF. The CDR3 DNA is TGTGCCAGCAGCTTAGAGGGACTAGCGGAAAACATTCAGTACTTC.

This chain joins TRBV5-1 and TRBJ1-3, with D maybe TRBD1 (6 bases). The V gene lost 4 bases and the J gene lost 0 bases, with 14 bases spanning the gap. Germline values: CDR1 SGHRS, CDR2 YFSETQ. This CDR3 has 16 amino acids. CDR3 region: CASSPLDRISGNTIYF. Written as DNA, the CDR3 is TGCGCCAGCAGCCCTCTAGACAGGATCTCTGGAAACACCATATATTTT.

The chain is built from TRBV10-3 and TRBJ1-5, with D unresolved. Germline V gives CDR1 ENHRY, CDR2 SYGVKD. Trimming removed 2 bases from V and 6 bases from J, with 23 bases in between. The CDR3 totals 18 residues. The CDR3 sequence: CAISEGRGATRGGQPQHF. CDR3 DNA: TGTGCCATCAGTGAGGGTCGGGGAGCAACACGGGGAGGTCAGCCCCAGCATTTT.

This sequence joins TRBV19 and TRBJ2-2; D is possibly TRBD2 (7 bases). Trimming stripped 9 bases from V and 2 bases from J, with 25 bases between. CDR3 length: 18 amino acids. Germline V gene data show CDR1 as LNHDA and CDR2 as SQIVND (reference sequence). Here the CDR3 DNA reads TGTGCCAGCAATCCCATTGTGGGGGGGGCAATCAACACCGGGGAGCTGTTTTTT. It is translated as CASNPIVGGAINTGELFF.

The CDR3 region is CASSLGIGAEETQYF. The CDR3 nucleotides are TGTGCCAGCAGCTTAGGTATTGGGGCCGAAGAGACCCAGTACTTC. The chain is built from TRBV7-9 and TRBJ2-5, with TRBD1 as a possible D gene (5 bases). From germline, CDR1 is SEHNR and CDR2 FQNEAQ (reference sequence). V lost 1 base to trimming and J lost 3 bases, with 12 bases between them. The CDR3 length is 15 residues.

V and J are TRBV2 and TRBJ1-2, with TRBD1 matching 9 bases. The V segment lost 3 bases and the J segment 4 bases; nucleotides outside the gene matches: 6. Per the germline V gene, CDR1 is SNHLY and CDR2 is FYNNEI. The CDR3 is made up of 15 amino acids. CDR3 amino acids: CASSDTGGTPYGYTF. The DNA for the CDR3 is TGTGCCAGCAGTGATACAGGGGGCACACCCTATGGCTACACCTTC.

The J gene is TRBJ2-7, the V gene TRBV6-1; D possibly corresponds to TRBD1 (5 bases). Germline V gene sequence: CDR1 MNHNS, CDR2 SASEGT. This CDR3 comprises 14 residues. Trimming cost V 2 bases and J 1 base, with 9 bases left between them. The CDR3 DNA sequence: TGTGCCAGCAGTGAAAGGGGTATTTCCTACGAGCAGTACTTC. It translates to CASSERGISYEQYF.

CDR3 bases: TGCGCCAGCAGTGAAACAGGTGACCCGACCGGGCAGTACTTC. Residues: CASSETGDPTGQYF. This chain uses TRBV10-1 with TRBJ2-7; D may be TRBD1 (5 bases). The CDR3 sequence is 14 residues long. Germline-derived CDR1 and CDR2 are WNHNN and SYGVQD (reference sequence). V was clipped by 3 bases and J by 9 bases, with 18 bases between them.

V and J are TRBV7-3 and TRBJ2-1, with D tentatively TRBD2 (6 bases). The V end lost 6 bases, the J end lost 7 bases, and 13 bases lay between the germline ends. Germline CDR1 is SGHTA and CDR2 is FQGTGA. The CDR3 consists of 13 residues. CDR3 amino acids: CASSSGTLNEQFF. The CDR3 DNA follows: TGTGCCAGCAGTTCAGGGACTTTAAATGAGCAGTTCTTC.

This clone has more than one count but fewer than ten. This sequence joins TRBV6-6 and TRBJ2-1; TRBD1 agrees at 9 bases. The CDR3 covers 15 residues. CDR1 is MNHNY and CDR2 is SVGAGI in the germline V gene (reference sequence). V shed 7 bases, J shed 3 bases, and the junction held 7 bases outside the gene matches. DNA for the CDR3: TGTGCCAGCACCACGGGACAGGGTAGCTACAATGAGCAGTTCTTC. It translates to CASTTGQGSYNEQFF.

The CDR3 spells CASSHGNIQYF. The DNA of the CDR3 is TGTGCCAGTAGTCACGGAAACATTCAGTACTTC. V is TRBV19 and J is TRBJ2-4; D gene ambiguous. The CDR3 extends over 11 amino acids. Trimming cost V 5 bases and J 6 bases, with 5 bases left between them. The germline V gene has CDR1 LNHDA and CDR2 SQIVND (reference sequence).

The chain is built from TRBV6-1 and TRBJ1-1; D perhaps matches TRBD1 (6 bases). The germline CDR1 and CDR2 sequences are MNHNS and SASEGT. The CDR3 spans 14 residues. The germline V and J ends were trimmed by 6 bases and 4 bases, with 15 bases remaining between them. CDR3 loop: CASRRGFEGTEAFF. The DNA for the CDR3 is TGTGCCAGCAGGAGGGGGTTTGAGGGCACTGAAGCTTTCTTT.

The chain employs TRBV5-6 and TRBJ2-7; no clear D gene. Germline CDR1 reads SGHDT; CDR2 reads YYEEEE. CDR3 length: 11 amino acids. V dropped 1 base and J dropped 7 bases, with 6 bases sitting between them. In DNA, the CDR3 is TGTGCCAGCAGCTTGATGACAGAGCAGTACTTC. It translates to CASSLMTEQYF.

The rearrangement joins TRBV16 to TRBJ1-2; D is possibly TRBD1 (6 bases). The germline gives CDR1 KGHSY, CDR2 FQNENV. This CDR3 region has 14 residues. The germline V and J ends were trimmed by 1 base and 4 bases, with 10 bases remaining between them. This chain's CDR3 is CASSQLQGGYGYTF. The CDR3 DNA is TGTGCCAGCAGCCAATTACAGGGCGGCTATGGCTACACCTTC. Filled out from reference TRBV16 and TRBJ1-2, the complete variable domain reads GEEVAQTPKHLVRGEGQKAKLYCAPIKGHSYVFWYQQVLKNEFKFLISFQNENVFDETGMPKERFSAKCLPNSPCSLEIQATKLEDSAVYFCASSQLQGGYGYTFGSGTRLTVV.